Shown below are 22 T cell receptor beta chains from a single sample sequenced in a study of post-analysis software for immune sequencing data. Findings and caveats of the study: TRBV5-6, TRBV5-1 and TRBV20-1 belonged to a set of roughly five TRBV segments that were more frequent in patients than controls.

Tagging with unique molecular identifiers was a feature of the TCR beta cDNA libraries. Each CDR3 protein is one row after TCRdb ran MiXCR on the PCR reads. The sample has around 260,000 distinct CDR3 sequences; 30% to 45% are singletons. These receptors are not linked to any known antigen. The source material was blood. The receptors come from a girl aged 5-17 years with multiple sclerosis.

This clonotype is deemed medium-sized. This sequence joins TRBV2 and TRBJ2-1; D is uncertain. Germline V lookup: CDR1 SNHLY, CDR2 FYNNEI. This CDR3 spans 11 amino acids. The V end was cut by 4 bases, the J end by 7 bases, with 5 bases between. The CDR3 sequence is CASSVINEQFF. As DNA, the CDR3 is TGTGCCAGCAGTGTTATAAATGAGCAGTTCTTC.

This clonotype was recorded only once. The J gene is TRBJ1-5, the V gene TRBV11-2; D unresolved. V lost 8 bases and J lost 0, with 11 bases in between. The germline V gene has CDR1 SGHAT and CDR2 FQNNGV. This CDR3 has 14 amino acids. CDR3 nucleotides: TGTGCCAGCTCAAAGGACTATAGCAATCAGCCCCAGCATTTT. Protein sequence: CASSKDYSNQPQHF.

Many counts were recorded for this clonotype. The chain has TRBV6-5 and TRBJ2-1; D is uncertain. Trimming took 5 bases from V and 9 from J, leaving 8 bases between them. CDR3 length: 11 residues. Germline V gene data show CDR1 as MNHEY and CDR2 as SVGAGI. The CDR3, as DNA: TGTGCCAGCAGTCAAGCTGCTGAGCAGTTCTTC. This codes for CASSQAAEQFF.

The chain couples TRBV27 to TRBJ1-2; a possible D gene is TRBD1 (5 bases). Germline V CDR1 and CDR2: MNHEY, SMNVEV (reference sequence). The length of the CDR3 is 13 residues. V was trimmed by 5 bases and J by 8 bases, leaving 15 bases between them. The CDR3 coding sequence is TGTGCCAGCAGTCGCGGGGGGGTATTGGGCTACACCTTC. Protein: CASSRGGVLGYTF.

This clonotype came up many times. The CDR3 DNA reads as TGTGCCAGCAGCGTGGGTTGGACTAGCGGGATGGATGAGCAGTTCTTC. Protein sequence: CASSVGWTSGMDEQFF. The chain uses TRBV9 and TRBJ2-1, with TRBD2 matching over 12 bases. CDR3 length: 16 residues. The germline CDR1 and CDR2 sequences are SGDLS and YYNGEE. The V and J ends lost 2 bases and 8 bases, in that order; junction bases with no gene match: 8.

The V and J genes are TRBV6-2 or TRBV6-3 and TRBJ2-7; possibly TRBD2 for D (6 bases). The closer fit of TRBJ2-5 to the DNA end suggests the J call may be wrong. Germline CDR1 is MNHEY and CDR2 is SVGEGT. The CDR3 runs to 14 residues. In DNA, the CDR3 is TGTGCCAGCAGACTAACGGGCGGGACGGAGACCCAGTACTTC. It is translated as CASRLTGGTETQYF.

This clonotype was detected a few times. This clone may be a read error of a much larger clone one base away. V gene TRBV7-9 combines with J gene TRBJ2-5, with 9 bases that match TRBD1. Per the germline V gene, CDR1 is SEHNR and CDR2 is FQNEAQ (reference sequence). The CDR3 spans 15 residues. Trimming cost V 0 bases and J 11 bases; bases outside gene matches: 10. CDR3 in DNA: TGTGCCAGCAGCTTAGCAGGGACAGGGAGCAATGAGCAGTACTTC. Amino acids: CASSLAGTGSNEQYF.

A few counts support this clonotype. The chain links TRBV27 to TRBJ2-3; D remains unclear. Trimming pared 7 bases from V and 2 bases from J, leaving 10 bases between. Germline CDR1 MNHEY, CDR2 SMNVEV (reference sequence). CDR3 length equals 13 residues. CDR3 amino acids: CASTERNTDTQYF. CDR3 coding DNA: TGTGCCAGCACGGAGCGAAACACAGATACGCAGTATTTT.

This clonotype was seen at least ten times. CDR3 sequence: CASSQIAGGETQYF. CDR3 bases: TGCGCCAGCAGCCAAATCGCGGGCGGAGAGACCCAGTACTTC. This rearrangement joins TRBV4-1 to TRBJ2-5, with a possible D match to TRBD2 (5 bases). The CDR3 sequence is 14 residues long. Germline V gene lookup returns CDR1 MGHRA and CDR2 YSYEKL. V lost 2 bases to trimming and J lost 4 bases, with 11 bases between them.

This clonotype was counted only a few times. V is TRBV5-5 and J is TRBJ1-1; 7 nucleotides match TRBD1. Germline V lookup: CDR1 SGHKS, CDR2 YYEKEE (reference sequence). The ends lost 4 bases at V and 1 base at J; junction bases unmatched: 7. This CDR3 has 15 residues. The CDR3 reads CASSTRDSKNTEAFF. CDR3 sequence (DNA): TGTGCCAGCAGCACCCGGGACAGCAAGAACACTGAAGCTTTCTTT.

With respect to this clonotype: At one end, the junction sequence differs from germline, possibly due to a read error. The CDR3 loop is CASSRMNIGELFF. CDR3 in DNA: TGCGCCAGCAGCCGAATGAACATCGGGGAGCTGTTTTTT. The genes are TRBV4-1 and TRBJ2-2, with D unclear. The CDR3 is 13 amino acids. CDR1 MGHRA and CDR2 YSYEKL come from the germline V gene.

Ten or more counts support this clonotype. The chain employs TRBV6-1 and TRBJ1-5; D not certain. Looked up from germline, CDR1 is MNHNS and CDR2 is SASEGT. Trimming pared 5 bases from V and 7 bases from J, leaving 24 bases between. The CDR3 is made up of 17 amino acids. The CDR3 bases are TGTGCCAGCAGTCCGGGTAGAGGGAAGGGATCCGTACAGCCCCAGCATTTT. Translation gives CASSPGRGKGSVQPQHF.

Turning to this clonotype: Mismatch with germline at one junction end may stem from a read error. The chain is built from TRBV15 and TRBJ2-1; possible D gene TRBD2, 5 bases. The V gene's germline CDR1 is LNHNV and CDR2 YYDKDF (reference sequence). The CDR3 is made up of 14 amino acids. The CDR3 DNA reads as TGCGCCACCAGCAGAGAAGGACTTCACAGTGAGCAGTTCTTC. Protein: CATSREGLHSEQFF.

The CDR3 loop reads CASSVTGGSNYGYTF. The CDR3 DNA sequence: TGCGCCAGCAGCGTAACAGGGGGCTCGAACTATGGCTACACCTTC. V gene TRBV5-1 combines with J gene TRBJ1-2, with TRBD1 identical over 9 bases. The V segment lost 4 bases and the J segment 2 bases; nucleotides outside the gene matches: 6. Germline CDR1 and CDR2: SGHRS and YFSETQ. This CDR3 region has 15 residues.

J is TRBJ1-5 and V is TRBV2; tentatively, D is TRBD1 (5 bases). The CDR3 runs to 15 residues. Trimming took 6 bases from V and 3 from J, leaving 15 bases between them. The germline V gene encodes CDR1 SNHLY and CDR2 FYNNEI. The CDR3 reads CASRGEAVINQPQHF. DNA of the CDR3: TGTGCCAGCAGAGGGGAGGCGGTTATCAATCAGCCCCAGCATTTT.

This rearrangement joins TRBV4-1 to TRBJ2-1, with a tentative D call TRBD2 (6 bases). This CDR3 is built from 17 residues. Trimming stripped 3 bases from V and 2 bases from J, with 17 bases between. Germline values: CDR1 MGHRA, CDR2 YSYEKL. CDR3 DNA sequence: TGCGCCAGCAGCCAGTCAGGCGGGACTCCTGCCTACAATGAGCAGTTCTTC. This gives the protein CASSQSGGTPAYNEQFF.

The CDR3 loop is CASRAGTSGGASADTQYF. DNA for the CDR3: TGTGCCAGCAGGGCGGGAACTAGCGGGGGGGCGAGCGCAGATACGCAGTATTTT. This chain uses TRBV12-3 or TRBV12-4 with TRBJ2-3; 13 bases line up with TRBD2. J gave up 4 bases and V 6 bases, and 13 bases lay outside the gene matches. The CDR3 contains 18 residues.

The V call is TRBV24-1, the J call TRBJ2-7; 8 bases line up with TRBD1. The DNA end lines up better with TRBJ2-5; the J call may be wrong. The germline gives CDR1 KGHDR, CDR2 SFDVKD. The CDR3 totals 15 residues. This CDR3 reads CATSEARGRGETQYF. The CDR3 DNA follows: TGTGCCACCAGTGAAGCCAGGGGGCGCGGGGAGACCCAGTACTTC.

The table lists this clonotype with a few counts. Possible read error: a much larger clone is one base away. V and J are TRBV29-1 and TRBJ2-7; maybe TRBD1 (6 bases). Germline V gene sequence: CDR1 SQVTM, CDR2 ANQGSEA. This CDR3 has 15 amino acids. The germline V and J ends were trimmed by 1 base and 7 bases, with 20 bases remaining between them. The CDR3: CSVEGFPDSYNEQYF. The CDR3 DNA is TGCAGCGTTGAAGGTTTCCCGGACAGCTACAATGAGCAGTACTTC.

This clonotype was seen at least ten times. The chain has TRBV20-1 and TRBJ2-3; the match to TRBD1 covers 9 bases. Germline assignment: CDR1 DFQATT and CDR2 SNEGSKA (reference sequence). The J segment lost 3 bases and the V segment lost 6 bases, leaving 13 bases of the junction unmatched. CDR3 length equals 16 residues. Here the CDR3 DNA reads TGCAGTGCCAATCCCCGCGACAGGGGGTTTACAGATACGCAGTATTTT. Translating gives CSANPRDRGFTDTQYF.

Worth noting for this clonotype: Since a much larger clone is just one base distant, this may be a read error. The chain carries TRBV7-9 and TRBJ2-5; the match to TRBD2 covers 11 bases. Losses at the gene ends were 5 bases for V and 7 bases for J; bases not matched to a gene: 12. CDR1 and CDR2 (germline): SEHNR, FQNEAQ (reference sequence). This CDR3 has 16 residues. CDR3 bases: TGTGCCAGCAGCGGCACTGGGACTAGCGGAAAAGGGACCCAGTACTTC. The encoded protein is CASSGTGTSGKGTQYF. Combining the CDR3 with reference TRBV7-9 and TRBJ2-5 gives the whole variable domain DTGVSQNPRHKITKRGQNVTFRCDPISEHNRLYWYRQTLGQGPEFLTYFQNEAQLEKSRLLSDRFSAERPKGSFSTLEIQRTEQGDSAMYLCASSGTGTSGKGTQYFGPGTRLLVL.

The chain recombines TRBV20-1 with TRBJ2-2; a possible D gene is TRBD2 (7 bases). V dropped 5 bases and J dropped 6 bases, with 13 bases sitting between them. From germline, CDR1 is DFQATT and CDR2 SNEGSKA (reference sequence). CDR3 length: 13 amino acids. CDR3 coding DNA: TGCAGTGCTTCCTCGGGGGGCGCCGGGGAGCTGTTTTTT. Its protein product is CSASSGGAGELFF.